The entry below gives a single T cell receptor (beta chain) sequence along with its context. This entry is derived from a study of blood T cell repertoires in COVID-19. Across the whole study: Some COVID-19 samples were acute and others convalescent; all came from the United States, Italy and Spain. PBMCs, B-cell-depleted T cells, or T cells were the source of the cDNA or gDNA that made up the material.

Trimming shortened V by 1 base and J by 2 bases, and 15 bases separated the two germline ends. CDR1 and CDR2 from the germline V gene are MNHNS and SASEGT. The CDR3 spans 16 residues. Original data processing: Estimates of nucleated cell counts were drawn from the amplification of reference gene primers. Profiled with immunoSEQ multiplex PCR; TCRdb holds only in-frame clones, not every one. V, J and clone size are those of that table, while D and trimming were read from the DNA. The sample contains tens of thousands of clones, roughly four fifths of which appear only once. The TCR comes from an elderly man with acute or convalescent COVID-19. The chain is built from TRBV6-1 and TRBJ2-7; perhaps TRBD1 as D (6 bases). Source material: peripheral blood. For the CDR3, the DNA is TGTGCCAGCAGTGAAGAGGGCCAGGGGATTCCCTACGAGCAGTACTTC. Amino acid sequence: CASSEEGQGIPYEQYF.